This T cell receptor (beta chain) was obtained from a study of blood T cells in healthy people across ages. Study context: The capture of about one barcoded beta molecule per two T cells was achieved by template switching.

V was trimmed by 8 bases and J by 3 bases, leaving 13 bases between them. The CDR3 runs 14 residues. A few counts support this clonotype. The antigen is unknown. Next came a second PCR, run for roughly 6 to 11 cycles, which used a sample-barcoded 5' primer along with a J-beta primer mix. TCRdb ran MiXCR on the 5' RACE reads and lists one entry per CDR3 protein. The repertoire includes about 1.1 million distinct CDR3 sequences, roughly two fifths of them detected once, and around 14% sits in the top ten. Whole-study findings and limits: In these data, TCR beta diversity tracked strongly with naive T cell percentage. In older individuals, TCR beta diversity per million T cells was lower, falling roughly linearly with age.

The authors drew 7.5 to 10 milliliters of peripheral blood from each donor. The sequenced material came from blood. This TCR came from a man aged 18 to 35 in good health. J is TRBJ1-4 and V is TRBV12-3 or TRBV12-4, with a tentative D call TRBD1 (5 bases). The CDR3 protein is CASGLGGSNEKLFF. The CDR3 region has the DNA TGTGCCAGCGGGCTCGGGGGTTCTAATGAAAAACTGTTTTTT.